One and the same sample provided the 17 T cell receptor beta chains below, sequenced in a study of blood T cell repertoires in COVID-19. The repertoire was sequenced with immunoSEQ multiplex PCR; TCRdb's copy has only in-frame clones and lacks some. The table includes roughly 240,000 clones, around 86% detected once. Sequenced material: peripheral blood. The receptor set was obtained from a woman under 40 who had recovered from COVID-19.

This chain links TRBV14 with TRBJ2-5; D might be TRBD2 (6 bases). Germline V gene data show CDR1 as SGHDN and CDR2 as FVKESK. The CDR3 covers 15 residues. The ends were cut back, 1 base at V and 4 bases at J, with 13 bases in the middle. The CDR3 reads CASSQAFLGGETQYF. The DNA for the CDR3 is TGTGCCAGCAGCCAAGCCTTCCTGGGGGGAGAGACCCAGTACTTC. Full variable domain (remainder filled in from reference TRBV14 and TRBJ2-5): EAGVTQFPSHSVIEKGQTVTLRCDPISGHDNLYWYRRVMGKEIKFLLHFVKESKQDESGMPNNRFLAERTGGTYSTLKVQPAELEDSGVYFCASSQAFLGGETQYFGPGTRLLVL.

This clone was counted between two and nine times. The chain combines TRBV7-2 with TRBJ2-5; unclear D gene. Deletions cut 0 bases from V and 3 bases from J, with 11 bases between. CDR3 size: 15 residues. Looked up from germline, CDR1 is SGHTA and CDR2 is FQGNSA. CDR3 in DNA: TGTGCCAGCAGCTTAGCGCCGATGTTAGAAGAGACCCAGTACTTC. This codes for CASSLAPMLEETQYF.

V is TRBV11-3 and J is TRBJ1-2, with D uncertain. V dropped 6 bases and J dropped 4 bases, with 15 bases sitting between them. Germline V lookup: CDR1 SGHNT, CDR2 YENEEA. The CDR3 has 14 amino acids. CDR3 protein: CASSSWLRPYGYTF. The CDR3 DNA reads TGTGCCAGCAGTTCCTGGCTGCGGCCCTATGGCTACACCTTC.

J is TRBJ2-5 and V is TRBV5-1, with 11 bases matching TRBD2. V shed 5 bases and J 5 bases; nucleotides not matched to a gene: 5. The CDR3 totals 14 residues. The germline V gene has CDR1 SGHRS and CDR2 YFSETQ. As DNA, the CDR3 is TGCGCCAGCAGTCCTAGCGGGGGGAGGGAGACCCAGTACTTC. Amino acids: CASSPSGGRETQYF.

The V call is TRBV7-3, the J call TRBJ2-3, with 7 bases aligning to TRBD2. V lost 0 bases, J lost 7 bases, and 7 bases stayed unmatched. The V gene's germline CDR1 is SGHTA and CDR2 FQGTGA. The CDR3 loop spans 15 amino acids. CDR3 nucleotide sequence: TGTGCCAGCAGCTTAACGGTGGGAGGGTGGAATACGCAGTATTTT. The encoded protein is CASSLTVGGWNTQYF.

The genes are TRBV7-8 and TRBJ2-7; D might be TRBD2 (5 bases). Germline CDR1 is SGHVS and CDR2 is FQNEAQ. This CDR3 region has 14 residues. V was cut by 4 bases and J by 4 bases, with 14 bases left in between. The CDR3, as DNA: TGTGCCAGCAGCTCAGGAGAGGGTTCGTACGAGCAGTACTTC. Residues: CASSSGEGSYEQYF.

The V and J genes are TRBV19 and TRBJ2-5, with no clear D. In germline, CDR1 is LNHDA, CDR2 SQIVND (reference sequence). The CDR3 is 13 amino acids. The V end lost 5 bases, the J end lost 0 bases, and 7 bases lay between the germline ends. The CDR3 coding sequence is TGTGCCAGTAGTGACACGTACCAAGAGACCCAGTACTTC. This codes for CASSDTYQETQYF.

The J gene is TRBJ2-6, the V gene TRBV29-1, with a weak D call TRBD1 (6 bases). There are 17 residues in the CDR3. The V end lost 1 base, the J end lost 3 bases, and 16 bases lay between the germline ends. The germline V gene has CDR1 SQVTM and CDR2 ANQGSEA. The CDR3 loop is CSVEARQGRSGANVLTF. CDR3 in DNA: TGCAGCGTTGAAGCCCGTCAGGGGCGAAGTGGGGCCAACGTCCTGACTTTC.

The chain uses TRBV18 and TRBJ2-1, with D maybe TRBD2 (5 bases). The length of the CDR3 is 11 residues. V was clipped by 6 bases and J by 9 bases, with 9 bases between them. Germline V gene data show CDR1 as KGHSH and CDR2 as LQKENI. Written as DNA, the CDR3 is TGTGCCAGCTCGGAGGCCTCTGAGCAGTTCTTC. It encodes CASSEASEQFF.

The rearrangement links TRBV7-5 to TRBJ2-2; TRBD2, the table's D call, was not compared with the DNA. TRBV7-5 is a pseudogene segment. The CDR3 length is 16 residues. The CDR3: CVRSLRTSGLGGELFF. CDR3 sequence (DNA): TGTGTCAGAAGCTTAAGGACTAGCGGGCTGGGCGGGGAGCTGTTTTTT.

This chain joins TRBV12-3 or TRBV12-4 and TRBJ1-1; no firm D call. V was clipped by 2 bases and J by 11 bases, with 12 bases between them. The CDR3 contains 12 residues. CDR3 sequence (DNA): TGTGCCAGCAGTTTACAGGCGGGGAGGGCTTTCTTT. It yields the protein CASSLQAGRAFF.

The chain is built from TRBV5-1 and TRBJ2-7, with D maybe TRBD1 (7 bases). The V end lost 1 base, the J end lost 2 bases, and 13 bases lay between the germline ends. This CDR3 is 15 amino acids long. The germline V gene has CDR1 SGHRS and CDR2 YFSETQ. Here the CDR3 reads CASSLIQGGTYEQYF. CDR3 DNA: TGCGCCAGCAGCTTGATTCAGGGGGGAACCTACGAGCAGTACTTC.

This chain uses TRBV5-8 with TRBJ2-5, with a tentative D call TRBD2 (5 bases). This CDR3 is built from 14 residues. CDR1 SGHTS and CDR2 YDEGEE come from the germline V gene. With 0 bases removed from V and 2 bases from J, the gap between germline ends came to 8 bases. The CDR3 reads CASSLGTGQETQYF. The CDR3, as DNA: TGTGCCAGCAGCTTGGGGACGGGACAAGAGACCCAGTACTTC. The entire variable domain, with the rest obtained from reference TRBV5-8 and TRBJ2-5, is as follows: EAGVTQSPTHLIKTRGQQATLRCSPISGHTSVYWYQQALGLGLQFLLWYDEGEERNRGNFPPRFSGRQFPNYSSELNVNALELEDSALYLCASSLGTGQETQYFGPGTRLLVL.

This rearrangement joins TRBV19 to TRBJ2-1; TRBD2 agrees at 11 bases. Germline V gene data show CDR1 as LNHDA and CDR2 as SQIVND (reference sequence). The CDR3 length is 18 residues. V lost 3 bases, J lost 1 base, and 8 bases stayed unmatched. In DNA form, the CDR3 reads TGTGCCAGTAGTATTCGGGTTAGCGGGGGGGCATCCTACAATGAGCAGTTCTTC. Translation: CASSIRVSGGASYNEQFF.

This clone appeared once. The chain carries TRBV19 and TRBJ1-2; weak D call: TRBD1 (6 bases). Germline V gene sequence: CDR1 LNHDA, CDR2 SQIVND (reference sequence). The CDR3 has 15 amino acids. The V gene lost 5 bases and the J gene lost 3 bases, with 16 bases spanning the gap. The CDR3 DNA reads TGTGCCAGTAGTGCCTTCCGGGGGGGCTACTATGGCTACACCTTC. It specifies CASSAFRGGYYGYTF.

The chain has TRBV10-2 and TRBJ2-7, with a weak D call TRBD1 (5 bases). Trimming removed 7 bases from V and 2 bases from J, with 6 bases in between. This CDR3 has 11 amino acids. The germline CDR1 and CDR2 sequences are WSHSY and SAAADI. The CDR3 nucleotides are TGCGCCAGCACAGGGACCTACGAGCAGTACTTC. Its protein product is CASTGTYEQYF.

This chain uses TRBV4-1 with TRBJ2-3; D gene ambiguous. The V gene's germline CDR1 is MGHRA and CDR2 YSYEKL. The CDR3 is 19 amino acids. The ends were cut back, 0 bases at V and 2 bases at J, with 21 bases in the middle. For the CDR3, the DNA is TGCGCCAGCAGCCAAGACTTAGACTCCCCTGGGTCTCACACAGATACGCAGTATTTT. As protein: CASSQDLDSPGSHTDTQYF.